Presented here are 23 T cell receptor beta chains from one specimen sequenced in a study of blood T cell repertoires in COVID-19. Sequencing was performed with immunoSEQ multiplex PCR; in TCRdb, only in-frame clones are kept and a portion is missing. Among about 130,000 clones listed, 88% were seen once. Specimen: peripheral blood. The source of these receptors is a middle-aged man with acute or convalescent COVID-19.

The rearrangement links TRBV5-1 to TRBJ2-7; D may be TRBD1 (5 bases). The CDR3 totals 18 residues. Trimming took off 3 bases at V and 4 bases at J, with 26 bases between the two ends. CDR1 SGHRS and CDR2 YFSETQ come from the germline V gene. The chain's CDR3 is CASSYTFTQEIFAYEQYF. The DNA for the CDR3 is TGCGCCAGCAGCTATACTTTCACACAGGAAATCTTCGCGTACGAGCAGTACTTC.

This chain connects TRBV21-1 to TRBJ2-5; TRBD2 is taken as the D call from the table, unchecked against the DNA. TRBV21-1 is described as a pseudogene. The CDR3 has 16 residues. CDR3 nucleotide sequence: TGTGCCAGCAGCAAAGTGAGGGAGGAGGGTGGGGAGACCCAGTACTTC. Translation gives CASSKVREEGGETQYF.

This clone has just one count. This rearrangement joins TRBV21-1 to TRBJ1-5. TRBV21-1 is deemed a pseudogene. The CDR3 runs 16 residues. CDR3 loop: CASSKERGPGNQPQHF. The CDR3 nucleotides are TGTGCCAGCAGCAAAGAGAGAGGGCCGGGAAATCAGCCCCAGCATTTT.

This clone was counted a few times. The chain uses TRBV30 and TRBJ1-2; no definite D call. Trimming pared 5 bases from V and 0 bases from J, leaving 10 bases between. This CDR3 is built from 13 residues. CDR1 GTSNPN and CDR2 SVGIG come from the germline V gene (reference sequence). The CDR3, as DNA: TGTGCCTGGGGCCGGGATCCTAACTATGGCTACACCTTC. As protein: CAWGRDPNYGYTF.

This chain uses TRBV30 with TRBJ1-1, with a weak D call TRBD1 (6 bases). Germline V CDR1 and CDR2: GTSNPN, SVGIG (reference sequence). The CDR3 is 12 residues long. Trimming took off 2 bases at V and 7 bases at J, with 11 bases between the two ends. Here the CDR3 reads CAWSRQGNEAFF. The CDR3 region has the DNA TGTGCCTGGAGTCGCCAGGGGAATGAAGCTTTCTTT.

This clone was counted once. This chain connects TRBV2 to TRBJ2-1, with 7 nucleotides matching TRBD1. Germline values: CDR1 SNHLY, CDR2 FYNNEI. The J segment lost 5 bases and the V segment lost 5 bases, leaving 9 bases of the junction unmatched. This CDR3 has 15 amino acids. CDR3 nucleotide sequence: TGTGCCAGCAGTTACTCCGGACAGGTCAACAATGAGCAGTTCTTC. It codes for CASSYSGQVNNEQFF.

A note on this clone: At the DNA level, this CDR3 is encoded by other sequences in the same sample as well. The chain recombines TRBV11-3 with TRBJ2-2; 9 bases match TRBD1. CDR3 size: 15 residues. The germline V gene has CDR1 SGHNT and CDR2 YENEEA. Losses at the gene ends were 5 bases for V and 3 bases for J; bases not matched to a gene: 4. The CDR3 bases are TGTGCCAGCAGCCTCGGACAGGGGTACACCGGGGAGCTGTTTTTT. The encoded protein is CASSLGQGYTGELFF.

V gene TRBV24-1 combines with J gene TRBJ1-2, with TRBD1 matching 10 bases. Germline assignment: CDR1 KGHDR and CDR2 SFDVKD. The CDR3 has 16 amino acids. Trimming cost V 0 bases and J 4 bases; bases outside gene matches: 4. The CDR3: CATSDLDRGLGYGYTF. The CDR3 nucleotides read TGTGCCACCAGTGATTTGGACAGGGGGCTCGGCTATGGCTACACCTTC.

The chain couples TRBV12-3 or TRBV12-4 to TRBJ2-7; weak D call: TRBD1 (5 bases). This CDR3 has 12 residues. Trimming removed 4 bases from V and 7 bases from J, with 11 bases in between. The CDR3: CASSSLGREQYF. In DNA form, the CDR3 reads TGTGCCAGCAGTTCGTTGGGGCGGGAGCAGTACTTC.

V usage is TRBV4-1 and J usage is TRBJ2-7, with TRBD2 matching over 7 bases. CDR1 is MGHRA, CDR2 YSYEKL, per germline. This CDR3 has 14 residues. The trim removed 1 base at V and 2 bases at J, leaving 2 bases unmatched. CDR3 amino acids: CASSQGEGPYEQYF. CDR3 bases: TGCGCCAGCAGCCAAGGGGAGGGACCCTACGAGCAGTACTTC.

V is TRBV3-1 (or the pseudogene TRBV3-2) and J is TRBJ1-3; no clear D. The V end lost 1 base, the J end lost 2 bases, and 6 bases lay between the germline ends. The CDR3 covers 14 residues. CDR1 LGHDT and CDR2 YNNKEL come from the germline V gene (reference sequence). CDR3 amino acids: CASSQGGAGNTIYF. CDR3 sequence (DNA): TGTGCCAGCAGCCAAGGCGGGGCTGGAAACACCATATATTTT.

This sequence joins TRBV2 and TRBJ2-4, with D possibly matching TRBD2 (6 bases). This CDR3 has 12 amino acids. V lost 7 bases to trimming and J lost 9 bases, with 13 bases between them. Per germline, CDR1 SNHLY and CDR2 FYNNEI. DNA of the CDR3: TGTGCCAGCAAGGGAGGTCCAAGCATTCAGTACTTC. Its protein product is CASKGGPSIQYF.

The chain joins TRBV4-1 to TRBJ1-4; no firm D call. Germline CDR1 reads MGHRA; CDR2 reads YSYEKL. The CDR3 has 15 residues. V was cut by 1 base and J by 6 bases, with 12 bases left in between. For the CDR3, the DNA is TGCGCCAGCAGCCAAGGCCCTACTAGGGATGAAAAACTGTTTTTT. Residues: CASSQGPTRDEKLFF.

The gene calls are TRBV11-2 and TRBJ1-2; weak D call: TRBD1 (5 bases). The germline gives CDR1 SGHAT, CDR2 FQNNGV. V lost 1 base and J lost 6, with 15 bases in between. The CDR3 is made up of 15 amino acids. The CDR3, as DNA: TGTGCCAGCAGCTTAGGGGGCGGGGGGACTGATGGCTACACCTTC. Protein product: CASSLGGGGTDGYTF.

The chain has TRBV6-1 and TRBJ1-5, with no clear D. The CDR3 consists of 12 residues. V was pared by 2 bases and J by 7 bases, with 6 bases between. Germline V gene lookup returns CDR1 MNHNS and CDR2 SASEGT. The CDR3 spells CASSELSQPQHF. CDR3 DNA sequence: TGTGCCAGCAGTGAACTTAGCCAGCCCCAGCATTTT.

The rearrangement joins TRBV7-3 to TRBJ1-1; D is perhaps TRBD1 (6 bases). CDR3 length: 13 amino acids. CDR1 and CDR2 from the germline V gene are SGHTA and FQGTGA. Trimming left V 5 bases short and J 7 bases short, with 14 bases between. The CDR3 DNA is TGTGCCAGCAGCGGGGGCCTATTGGGTGAAGCTTTCTTT. As protein: CASSGGLLGEAFF.

This clone was seen only once. The chain links TRBV14 to TRBJ2-1; the D gene is possibly TRBD1 (5 bases). Trimming took 0 bases from V and 1 from J, leaving 13 bases between them. Germline V gives CDR1 SGHDN, CDR2 FVKESK. This CDR3 is built from 17 residues. The DNA for the CDR3 is TGTGCCAGCAGCCAAGATCTAGGCCAGGGATCCTACAATGAGCAGTTCTTC. It is translated as CASSQDLGQGSYNEQFF.

The chain combines TRBV5-5 with TRBJ1-4; 8 nucleotides line up with TRBD1. Germline-derived CDR1 and CDR2 are SGHKS and YYEKEE (reference sequence). This CDR3 comprises 16 residues. The V gene end was trimmed by 2 bases and the J gene end by 7 bases; junction bases not matched to a gene: 10. The CDR3 loop is CASSFYLGQEGEKLFF. The CDR3 DNA sequence: TGTGCCAGCAGCTTTTACCTGGGACAGGAGGGTGAAAAACTGTTTTTT.

This chain connects TRBV7-3 to TRBJ1-3; possible D gene TRBD1, 5 bases. The CDR3 loop spans 15 amino acids. CDR1 and CDR2 (germline): SGHTA, FQGTGA. V gave up 2 bases and J gave up 2 bases, with 10 bases separating them. The CDR3, as DNA: TGTGCCAGCAGCTTACAGGCAGGGCCTGGAAACACCATATATTTT. Protein product: CASSLQAGPGNTIYF.

V gene TRBV19 combines with J gene TRBJ2-5; 10 bases line up with TRBD1. Germline CDR1 and CDR2: LNHDA and SQIVND (reference sequence). This CDR3 has 15 residues. V dropped 4 bases and J dropped 1; count of bases not matched to a gene: 3. This CDR3 reads CASSRDRGFQETQYF. The CDR3 DNA reads as TGTGCCAGTAGTAGGGACAGGGGATTCCAAGAGACCCAGTACTTC.

A few counts support this clone. The chain carries TRBV7-9 and TRBJ1-4; TRBD1 matches at 9 bases. Per the germline V gene, CDR1 is SEHNR and CDR2 is FQNEAQ (reference sequence). V lost 3 bases, J lost 8 bases, and 4 bases stayed unmatched. CDR3 length: 14 amino acids. The CDR3, as DNA: TGTGCCAGCAGCTTTACAGGGGGCGAGGAAAAACTGTTTTTT. It is translated as CASSFTGGEEKLFF.

The chain carries TRBV5-1 and TRBJ1-2; D perhaps matches TRBD1 (5 bases). From germline, CDR1 is SGHRS and CDR2 YFSETQ. The V and J ends lost 2 bases and 0 bases respectively, with 23 bases between them. The CDR3 is 19 amino acids. The DNA for the CDR3 is TGCGCCAGCAGCTTCGGAGAAAAGAAGGCAGGGCAAACTAACTATGGCTACACCTTC. This gives the protein CASSFGEKKAGQTNYGYTF. The variable domain in full, with the rest retrieved from reference TRBV5-1 and TRBJ1-2, is KAGVTQTPRYLIKTRGQQVTLSCSPISGHRSVSWYQQTPGQGLQFLFEYFSETQRNKGNFPGRFSGRQFSNSRSEMNVSTLELGDSALYLCASSFGEKKAGQTNYGYTFGSGTRLTVV.

The chain carries TRBV10-1 and TRBJ2-1, with a weak D call TRBD1 (6 bases). The CDR3 runs to 15 residues. Trimming left V 0 bases short and J 3 bases short, with 9 bases between. The germline V gene encodes CDR1 WNHNN and CDR2 SYGVQD (reference sequence). The CDR3 spells CASSESTGNYNEQFF. CDR3 coding DNA: TGCGCCAGCAGTGAGTCTACAGGGAACTACAATGAGCAGTTCTTC.